These 12 T cell receptor beta chains share one sample of origin, sequenced in a study of T cells expressing NK-cell markers. TCRdb reprocessed the 5' RACE reads and stores each CDR3 protein as one record, lacking DNA. The sample includes 440,000 or so distinct CDR3 sequences. The sequencing sample was made of blood T cells: a sorted CD56 or NKG2C T cell subset, CD4+ or CD8+ T cells, or bulk PBMC T cells (not recorded which). These receptors all come from a woman between 18 and 70 years old in good health.

The CDR3 loop reads CATSRGPRETQYF. The chain employs TRBV15 and TRBJ2-5. The CDR3 runs to 13 residues. Germline values: CDR1 LNHNV, CDR2 YYDKDF (reference sequence). The full variable domain, completed using reference TRBV15 and TRBJ2-5, is DAMVIQNPRYQVTQFGKPVTLSCSQTLNHNVMYWYQQKSSQAPKLLFHYYDKDFNNEADTPDNFQSRRPNTSFCFLDIRSPGLGDTAMYLCATSRGPRETQYFGPGTRLLVL.

The gene calls are TRBV6-5 and TRBJ2-7; the TCRdb call, TRBD2, lacks DNA for checking. The CDR3 is 15 amino acids. Germline V CDR1 and CDR2: MNHEY, SVGAGI. The CDR3 loop is CASSYRGLDPYEQYF.

The rearrangement uses TRBV15 and TRBJ2-7; TCRdb's assignment of TRBD1 cannot be checked, as there is no DNA. Germline lookup yields CDR1 LNHNV and CDR2 YYDKDF (reference sequence). CDR3 size: 14 residues. CDR3 residues: CATSREEGGHEQYF.

J is TRBJ2-1 and V is TRBV5-6; without DNA, the TCRdb call of TRBD2 cannot be checked. CDR3 length equals 14 residues. CDR1 and CDR2 (germline): SGHDT, YYEEEE. This CDR3 is CASSPAMLYNEQFF.

CDR3 sequence: CSARAPRANSPLHF. This rearrangement joins TRBV20-1 to TRBJ1-6; TCRdb's D call of TRBD1 is untestable without DNA. Germline V gene lookup returns CDR1 DFQATT and CDR2 SNEGSKA (reference sequence). This CDR3 spans 14 amino acids.

The chain recombines TRBV12-3 or TRBV12-4 with TRBJ1-5; TCRdb lists TRBD1, though no DNA is available to test this call. The CDR3 runs to 16 residues. CDR3 region: CASSLNPGQGRPVITF.

The chain is built from TRBV2 and TRBJ2-3; TCRdb picks TRBD1, but there is no DNA to check that call. The germline V gene encodes CDR1 SNHLY and CDR2 FYNNEI. CDR3 size: 14 residues. This chain's CDR3 is CASTDQGFFDTQYF. The full variable domain, with the rest looked up from reference TRBV2 and TRBJ2-3, is EPEVTQTPSHQVTQMGQEVILRCVPISNHLYFYWYRQILGQKVEFLVSFYNNEISEKSEIFDDQFSVERPDGSNFTLKIRSTKLEDSAMYFCASTDQGFFDTQYFGPGTRLTVL.

The chain joins TRBV7-2 to TRBJ2-3; TCRdb picks TRBD2, but there is no DNA to check that call. Germline-derived CDR1 and CDR2 are SGHTA and FQGNSA. The CDR3 sequence is 16 residues long. This chain's CDR3 is CASSLGWLAGADTQYF.

This sequence joins TRBV28 and TRBJ2-3; TCRdb returns TRBD1, unconfirmable since there is no DNA. Germline values: CDR1 MDHEN, CDR2 SYDVKM. This CDR3 region has 14 residues. The CDR3 sequence is CASTPWGVTDTQYF.

The chain uses TRBV12-3 or TRBV12-4 and TRBJ2-1; TCRdb gives TRBD1 as the D gene, but with no DNA this cannot be confirmed. The CDR3 runs to 14 residues. CDR3 protein: CASSLDRTGSEQFF.

This chain joins TRBV4-3 and TRBJ2-2; TCRdb returns TRBD2, unconfirmable since there is no DNA. This CDR3 comprises 14 residues. The germline CDR1 and CDR2 sequences are LGHNA and YSLEER. The CDR3 sequence: CASSQRVNTGELFF.

V usage is TRBV5-6 and J usage is TRBJ2-3; TCRdb's D call of TRBD2 is untestable without DNA. CDR3 length: 18 amino acids. The germline gives CDR1 SGHDT, CDR2 YYEEEE. CDR3: CASSSSTSGRPPTDTQYF. The full variable domain, completed using reference TRBV5-6 and TRBJ2-3, is DAGVTQSPTHLIKTRGQQVTLRCSPKSGHDTVSWYQQALGQGPQFIFQYYEEEERQRGNFPDRFSGHQFPNYSSELNVNALLLGDSALYLCASSSSTSGRPPTDTQYFGPGTRLTVL.